This T cell receptor (beta chain) was sequenced for a study of blood T cell repertoires in COVID-19. Across the study: Nucleic acid was either cDNA or gDNA, and it came from T cells, B-cell-depleted T cells, or PBMCs.

Sequencing was performed with immunoSEQ multiplex PCR; in TCRdb, only in-frame clones are kept and a portion is missing. The data hold 95,000 to 150,000 clones, with over 60% observed a single time. A few counts support this clone. This clonotype was sampled from a middle-aged man with active or convalescent COVID-19. Sequenced: peripheral blood.

As DNA, the CDR3 is TGTGCCAGTAGTATAAAAGGGGCCCCGAACACTGAAGCTTTCTTT. It is translated as CASSIKGAPNTEAFF. The chain couples TRBV19 to TRBJ1-1; weak D call: TRBD1 (5 bases). The V and J ends lost 2 bases and 1 base respectively, with 11 bases between them. Per the germline V gene, CDR1 is LNHDA and CDR2 is SQIVND (reference sequence). This CDR3 contains 15 residues.